Listed here is a single T cell receptor beta chain. Sequencing was performed with immunoSEQ multiplex PCR; in TCRdb, only in-frame clones are kept and a portion is missing. The sample holds about 55,000 clones, 80% seen once. The sample is drawn from a study of OX40 agonist ivuxolimab in advanced cancers. The CDR3 has 14 amino acids. Trimming took off 4 bases at V and 0 bases at J, with 8 bases between the two ends. The germline CDR1 and CDR2 sequences are LNHDA and SQIVND (reference sequence). This TCR came from an adult with an advanced solid tumor such as melanoma, head and neck, liver or kidney cancer. The sequenced sample was CD4+ or CD8+ T cells sorted from blood, obtained in a trial of the OX40 agonist ivuxolimab. The J gene is TRBJ2-3, the V gene TRBV19; D possibly corresponds to TRBD2 (6 bases). The CDR3: CASSSGISTDTQYF. CDR3 sequence (DNA): TGTGCCAGTAGTAGCGGGATAAGCACAGATACGCAGTATTTT. Using reference TRBV19 and TRBJ2-3 for the parts outside the CDR3, the full variable domain is DGGITQSPKYLFRKEGQNVTLSCEQNLNHDAMYWYRQDPGQGLRLIYYSQIVNDFQKGDIAEGYSVSREKKESFPLTVTSAQKNPTAFYLCASSSGISTDTQYFGPGTRLTVL.